The source of this T cell receptor beta chain is a study of response to subunit inactivated influenza vaccine (dated by TCRdb to 2017 to 2018). General notes on the study: The study used deep quantitative T cell receptor repertoire profiling to track responses to a trivalent subunit inactivated influenza vaccine.

Overall study outcomes, separate from this receptor: The authors proposed that each seasonal influenza vaccination may bring in only a limited number of new T cells.

Measured from the cysteine to the phenylalanine, the CDR3 is 12 residues long. CDR3 DNA is the only sequence kept; it has 36 bases, read in frame from the first base. V and J are truncated by 1 base and 5 bases respectively, leaving an intervening sequence of 5 bases. Based on the germline V gene, the CDR1 and CDR2 sequences are SNHLY and FYNNEI. About this clonotype itself: What antigen it recognizes has not been identified. No base quality values were provided; no much bigger clone lies one nucleotide off.

The protocol used for the library was RT-PCR. Sequenced using an Illumina HiSeq 2500. The public reads were run again by TCRdb, first through fastp at Q25 and then through MiXCR, and only productive beta chains were kept. Records with the same CDR3 protein are collapsed into one entry carrying the most frequent genes and DNA. Within this sample are about 310,000 distinct CDR3 sequences, with 21% of them counted one time only. About a tenth of the sample is in the top ten clones. The chain is made from TRBV2 and TRBJ1-2, with the D gene not confidently named. This TCR derives from a man between 50 and 75 years old who received an inactivated influenza vaccine. Donor details come from another sample of the same person, matched by shared clones. Specimen: PBMCs from blood, collected 21 months after vaccination. The CDR3 reads as follows: CASSEVSYGYTF. The nucleotides are TGTGCCAGCAGTGAAGTGTCATATGGCTACACCTTC. The full variable domain, completed from the reference TRBV2 and TRBJ1-2 proteins outside the CDR3, reads EPEVTQTPSHQVTQMGQEVILRCVPISNHLYFYWYRQILGQKVEFLVSFYNNEISEKSEIFDDQFSVERPDGSNFTLKIRSTKLEDSAMYFCASSEVSYGYTFGSGTRLTVV.